The 8 T cell receptor beta chains presented below share a single source sample, sequenced in a study of CD8 T cells in Susac syndrome. A quantity of about 0.5 to 1 ug RNA underwent reverse transcription using random hexamers. TCRdb reanalysed the immunoSEQ multiplex PCR reads using MiXCR and keeps one entry per CDR3 protein. Among around 130,000 distinct CDR3 sequences listed, more than 90% were seen once. Sequencing input: CD4+ T cells from PBMCs. The source is a human donor in good health.

This CDR3 reads CASSPPGLAGGPDEQFF. DNA for the CDR3: TGTGCCAGCTCACCACCGGGACTAGCGGGAGGGCCTGATGAGCAGTTCTTC. The J gene is TRBJ2-1, the V gene TRBV18; TRBD2 aligns across 16 bases. CDR1 is KGHSH, CDR2 LQKENI, per germline. The CDR3 has 17 amino acids. Trimming removed 0 bases from V and 8 bases from J; junction bases left unmatched: 4.

The chain couples TRBV20-1 to TRBJ2-1; TRBD2 is a possible D gene (6 bases). Germline V lookup: CDR1 DFQATT, CDR2 SNEGSKA (reference sequence). This CDR3 is built from 15 residues. Trimming stripped 4 bases from V and 3 bases from J, with 16 bases between. The CDR3 reads CSATGGRARYNEQFF. As DNA, the CDR3 is TGCAGTGCTACCGGAGGGCGGGCCCGCTACAATGAGCAGTTCTTC.

The chain couples TRBV7-8 to TRBJ2-7, with a weak D call TRBD2 (6 bases). With 4 bases removed from V and 2 bases from J, the gap between germline ends came to 9 bases. The V gene's germline CDR1 is SGHVS and CDR2 FQNEAQ. There are 13 residues in the CDR3. The CDR3 DNA sequence: TGTGCCAGCAGCTCGGGGGTCCCCTACGAGCAGTACTTC. It specifies CASSSGVPYEQYF. Together with reference TRBV7-8 and TRBJ2-7, the CDR3 gives the full variable domain: GAGVSQSPRYKVAKRGQDVALRCDPISGHVSLFWYQQALGQGPEFLTYFQNEAQLDKSGLPSDRFFAERPEGSVSTLKIQRTQQEDSAVYLCASSSGVPYEQYFGPGTRLTVT.

The rearrangement joins TRBV20-1 to TRBJ2-5, with 7 bases lining up with TRBD2. The CDR3 loop spans 14 amino acids. Germline lookup yields CDR1 DFQATT and CDR2 SNEGSKA (reference sequence). Here the CDR3 DNA reads TGCGCAACGAACGAGGGACTACCTCCCGAGACCCAGTACTTC. Amino acid sequence: CATNEGLPPETQYF.

The genes are TRBV4-2 and TRBJ2-7; D assignment may be TRBD1 or TRBD2 (6 bases each). Germline V gene lookup returns CDR1 LGHNA and CDR2 YNFKEQ. The V and J ends lost 0 bases and 4 bases respectively, with 16 bases between them. The CDR3 contains 16 residues. The DNA for the CDR3 is TGTGCCAGCAGCCAAGATCTTACAGGGACTCTGTACGAGCAGTACTTC. Amino acids: CASSQDLTGTLYEQYF.

The chain employs TRBV6-6 and TRBJ2-1, with D tentatively TRBD2 (5 bases). The CDR3 has 14 amino acids. The V end was cut by 4 bases, the J end by 3 bases, with 10 bases between. Per the germline V gene, CDR1 is MNHNY and CDR2 is SVGAGI (reference sequence). This CDR3 is CASSSSTIYNEQFF. CDR3 bases: TGTGCCAGCAGTTCCTCGACTATCTACAATGAGCAGTTCTTC.

The rearrangement uses TRBV5-4 and TRBJ2-3; 7 bases align to TRBD1. The V segment lost 4 bases and the J segment 3 bases; nucleotides outside the gene matches: 8. The CDR3 covers 15 residues. Germline CDR1 SGHNT, CDR2 YYREEE (reference sequence). As DNA, the CDR3 is TGTGCCAGCAGCCAAGGGGGCCTTTGGACAGATACGCAGTATTTT. Amino acid sequence: CASSQGGLWTDTQYF.

The chain links TRBV28 to TRBJ1-5; D not resolved. There are 15 residues in the CDR3. The V end lost 3 bases, the J end lost 2 bases, and 11 bases lay between the germline ends. Germline CDR1 is MDHEN and CDR2 is SYDVKM. The CDR3 here is CASSFSGNGNQPQHF. CDR3 in DNA: TGTGCCAGCAGTTTTTCTGGGAATGGCAATCAGCCCCAGCATTTT.